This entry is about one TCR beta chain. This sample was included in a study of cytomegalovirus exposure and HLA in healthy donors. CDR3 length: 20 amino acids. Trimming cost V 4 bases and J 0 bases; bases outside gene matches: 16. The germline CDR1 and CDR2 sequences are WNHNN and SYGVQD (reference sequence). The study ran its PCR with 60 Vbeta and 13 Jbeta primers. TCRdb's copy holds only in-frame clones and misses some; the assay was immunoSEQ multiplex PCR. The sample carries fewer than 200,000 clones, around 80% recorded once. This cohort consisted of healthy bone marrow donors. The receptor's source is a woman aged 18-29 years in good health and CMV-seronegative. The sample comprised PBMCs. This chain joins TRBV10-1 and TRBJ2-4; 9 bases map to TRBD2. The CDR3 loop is CASSGFIAGANLLAKNIQYF. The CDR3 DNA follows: TGCGCCAGCAGTGGCTTTATAGCGGGAGCCAATCTTCTAGCCAAAAACATTCAGTACTTC.